Presented here are 14 T cell receptor beta chains from one specimen sequenced in a study of OX40 agonist ivuxolimab in advanced cancers. The assay was immunoSEQ multiplex PCR, and TCRdb's table has in-frame clones only and misses some. This sample has about 30,000 clones, with under 95% found just once. This sample comprised CD4+ or CD8+ T cells sorted from blood, obtained in a trial of the OX40 agonist ivuxolimab. The receptors were sampled from an adult with an advanced solid tumor such as melanoma, head and neck, liver or kidney cancer.

This rearrangement joins TRBV4-2 to TRBJ1-5; D is unclear. Deletions cut 9 bases from V and 0 bases from J, with 9 bases between. CDR3 length: 13 residues. Germline V gene sequence: CDR1 LGHNA, CDR2 YNFKEQ. The CDR3 DNA follows: TGTGCCAGTGGGCGGCTTAGCAATCAGCCCCAGCATTTT. Its protein product is CASGRLSNQPQHF.

The V gene is TRBV28, the J gene TRBJ2-1; TRBD2 matches 10 bases. The CDR3 is 14 residues long. With V trimmed by 6 bases and J by 9 bases, 8 bases remained unmatched. In germline, CDR1 is MDHEN, CDR2 SYDVKM. Here the CDR3 DNA reads TGTGCCAGCAGGCTAGCGGGAGAGGCGCCTGAGCAGTTCTTC. Its translation: CASRLAGEAPEQFF.

V usage is TRBV21-1 and J usage is TRBJ1-2. TRBV21-1 is given as a pseudogene. The CDR3 length is 14 residues. CDR3 region: CASSNGRQGNGYTF. CDR3 in DNA: TGTGCCAGCAGCAACGGGAGGCAGGGCAATGGCTACACCTTC.

Concerning this clone: Other DNA sequences in the same sample also yield this CDR3. The rearrangement joins TRBV9 to TRBJ2-5; D ambiguous. This CDR3 is 12 amino acids long. Germline CDR1 SGDLS, CDR2 YYNGEE. Trimming took 2 bases from V and 1 from J, leaving 3 bases between them. CDR3: CASSVGQETQYF. The CDR3 region has the DNA TGTGCCAGCAGCGTGGGCCAAGAGACCCAGTACTTC.

The chain uses TRBV4-2 and TRBJ2-7; tentatively, D is TRBD2 (6 bases). The CDR3 sequence is 17 residues long. Germline V gene sequence: CDR1 LGHNA, CDR2 YNFKEQ. V shed 4 bases and J shed 4 bases, with 23 bases lying between them. CDR3 sequence reads: CASSLEGSETPSYEQYF. In DNA, the CDR3 is TGTGCCAGCAGCCTGGAGGGATCTGAGACCCCCTCATACGAGCAGTACTTC.

V and J are TRBV7-6 and TRBJ2-5; 9 nucleotides agree with TRBD2. J lost 1 base, V lost 5 bases, and 2 bases had no gene match. The CDR3 consists of 14 residues. CDR1 is SGHVS, CDR2 FNYEAQ, per germline. CDR3 amino acids: CASSLSGGQETQYF. The CDR3 DNA sequence: TGTGCCAGCAGCCTTAGCGGGGGCCAAGAGACCCAGTACTTC. The entire variable domain, with the rest obtained from reference TRBV7-6 and TRBJ2-5, is as follows: GAGVSQSPRYKVTKRGQDVALRCDPISGHVSLYWYRQALGQGPEFLTYFNYEAQQDKSGLPNDRFSAERPEGSISTLTIQRTEQRDSAMYRCASSLSGGQETQYFGPGTRLLVL.

The chain uses TRBV6-6 and TRBJ1-5, with D perhaps TRBD1 (5 bases). CDR1 MNHNY and CDR2 SVGAGI come from the germline V gene (reference sequence). This CDR3 comprises 15 residues. V lost 2 bases and J lost 4, with 12 bases in between. CDR3 in DNA: TGTGCCAGCAGTTACAACCAGGGATCAAATCAGCCCCAGCATTTT. Protein product: CASSYNQGSNQPQHF.

The chain links TRBV29-1 to TRBJ2-1, with TRBD2 as a possible D gene (6 bases). V lost 4 bases, J lost 10 bases, and 17 bases lay in between. This CDR3 has 13 residues. Germline CDR1 reads SQVTM; CDR2 reads ANQGSEA. The CDR3: CSVVGGVVPEQFF. DNA for the CDR3: TGCAGCGTTGTAGGCGGGGTAGTACCCGAGCAGTTCTTC.

J is TRBJ1-1 and V is TRBV29-1; D gene unclear. CDR3 length equals 12 residues. The V end lost 3 bases, the J end lost 2 bases, and 7 bases lay between the germline ends. Germline CDR1 and CDR2: SQVTM and ANQGSEA. CDR3 region: CSVDFQNTEAFF. The DNA of the CDR3 is TGCAGCGTTGACTTCCAAAACACTGAAGCTTTCTTT.

The chain is built from TRBV9 and TRBJ2-5; TRBD2 might be the D (6 bases). V gave up 0 bases and J gave up 1 base, with 10 bases separating them. CDR1 is SGDLS and CDR2 is YYNGEE in the germline V gene. CDR3 length: 15 amino acids. CDR3 protein: CASSVEGTLQETQYF. The CDR3 DNA is TGTGCCAGCAGCGTAGAAGGGACTCTCCAAGAGACCCAGTACTTC.

The chain links TRBV13 to TRBJ2-3, with D hard to call. CDR1 and CDR2 (germline): PRHDT, FYEKMQ (reference sequence). V lost 1 base and J lost 8, with 7 bases in between. The CDR3 sequence is 12 residues long. In DNA, the CDR3 is TGTGCCAGCAGCTTAGAACTGGGTACGCAGTATTTT. Encoded protein: CASSLELGTQYF.

The chain carries TRBV6-5 and TRBJ1-1; TRBD1 matches 7 bases. Germline CDR1 is MNHEY and CDR2 is SVGAGI. The V and J ends lost 5 bases and 9 bases, in that order; junction bases with no gene match: 9. CDR3 length: 13 amino acids. CDR3 amino acids: CASSVRDRQKAFF. DNA for the CDR3: TGTGCCAGCAGTGTCCGGGACAGACAAAAAGCTTTCTTT.

This clone showed up just a few times. V gene TRBV5-1 combines with J gene TRBJ1-1; D is undetermined. Per the germline V gene, CDR1 is SGHRS and CDR2 is YFSETQ. The CDR3 totals 15 residues. Trimming shortened V by 0 bases and J by 0 bases, and 9 bases separated the two germline ends. CDR3 protein: CASSLVQRMNTEAFF. CDR3 bases: TGCGCCAGCAGCTTGGTCCAGAGGATGAACACTGAAGCTTTCTTT.

CDR3 DNA: TGTGCCAGTAGAACAGGCTCCTACAATGAGCAGTTCTTC. It translates to CASRTGSYNEQFF. V is TRBV19 and J is TRBJ2-1, with D perhaps matching TRBD1 (5 bases). The V gene lost 6 bases and the J gene lost 0 bases, with 6 bases spanning the gap. CDR3 length: 13 residues. Germline CDR1 is LNHDA and CDR2 is SQIVND (reference sequence). The variable domain in full, completed from reference TRBV19 and TRBJ2-1, reads DGGITQSPKYLFRKEGQNVTLSCEQNLNHDAMYWYRQDPGQGLRLIYYSQIVNDFQKGDIAEGYSVSREKKESFPLTVTSAQKNPTAFYLCASRTGSYNEQFFGPGTRLTVL.